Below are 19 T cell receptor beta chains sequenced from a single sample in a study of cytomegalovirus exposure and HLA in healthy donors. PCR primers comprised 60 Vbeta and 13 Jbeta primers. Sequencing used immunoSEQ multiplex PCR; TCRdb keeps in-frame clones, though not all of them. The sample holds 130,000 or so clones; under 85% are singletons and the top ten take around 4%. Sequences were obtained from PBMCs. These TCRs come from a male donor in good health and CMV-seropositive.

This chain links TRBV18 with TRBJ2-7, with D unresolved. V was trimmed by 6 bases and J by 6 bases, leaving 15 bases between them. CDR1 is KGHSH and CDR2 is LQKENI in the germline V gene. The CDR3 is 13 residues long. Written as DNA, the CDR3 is TGTGCCAGCTCCCTCATAGAGACACGCGAGCAGTACTTC. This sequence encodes CASSLIETREQYF.

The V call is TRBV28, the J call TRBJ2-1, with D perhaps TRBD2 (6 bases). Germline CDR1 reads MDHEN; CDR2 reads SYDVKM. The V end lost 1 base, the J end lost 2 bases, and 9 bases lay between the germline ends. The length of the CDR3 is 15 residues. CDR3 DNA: TGTGCCAGCAGTTTATTAGGCGGGACCTACAATGAGCAGTTCTTC. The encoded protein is CASSLLGGTYNEQFF.

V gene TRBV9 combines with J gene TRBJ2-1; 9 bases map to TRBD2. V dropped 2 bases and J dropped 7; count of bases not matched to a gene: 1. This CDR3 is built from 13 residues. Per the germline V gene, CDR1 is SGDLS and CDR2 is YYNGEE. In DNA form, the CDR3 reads TGTGCCAGCAGCGTCGGACTAGCGAATGAGCAGTTCTTC. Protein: CASSVGLANEQFF.

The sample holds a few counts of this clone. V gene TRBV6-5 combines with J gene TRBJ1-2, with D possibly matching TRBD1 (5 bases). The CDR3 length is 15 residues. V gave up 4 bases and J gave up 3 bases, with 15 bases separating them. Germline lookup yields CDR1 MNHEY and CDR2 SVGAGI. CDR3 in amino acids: CASSWWGGGDYGYTF. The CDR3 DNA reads TGTGCCAGCAGTTGGTGGGGGGGTGGGGACTATGGCTACACCTTC.

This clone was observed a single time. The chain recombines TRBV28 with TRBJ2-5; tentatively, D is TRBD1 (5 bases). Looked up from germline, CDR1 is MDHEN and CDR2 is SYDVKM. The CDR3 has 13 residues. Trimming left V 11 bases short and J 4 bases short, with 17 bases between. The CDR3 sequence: CAGAWGGIETQYF. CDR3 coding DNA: TGTGCCGGGGCTTGGGGTGGGATAGAGACCCAGTACTTC.

The CDR3 protein is CASSLGPARGGDTQYF. DNA for the CDR3: TGTGCCAGCAGTTTAGGTCCCGCAAGGGGGGGGGATACGCAGTATTTT. The chain links TRBV27 to TRBJ2-3, with a possible D match to TRBD2 (7 bases). Germline CDR1 and CDR2: MNHEY and SMNVEV (reference sequence). Trimming took 2 bases from V and 6 from J, leaving 18 bases between them. This CDR3 has 16 amino acids.

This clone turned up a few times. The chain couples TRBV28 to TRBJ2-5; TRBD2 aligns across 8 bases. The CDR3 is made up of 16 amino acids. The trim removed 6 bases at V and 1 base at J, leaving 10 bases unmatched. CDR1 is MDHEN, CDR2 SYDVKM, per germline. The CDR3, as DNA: TGTGCCAGCAGACTAGCGGCAACCAGGATCCAAGAGACCCAGTACTTC. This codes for CASRLAATRIQETQYF.

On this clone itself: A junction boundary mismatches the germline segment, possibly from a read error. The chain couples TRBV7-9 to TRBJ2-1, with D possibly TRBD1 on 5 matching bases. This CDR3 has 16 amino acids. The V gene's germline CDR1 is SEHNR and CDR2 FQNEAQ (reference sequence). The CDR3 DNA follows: TGTTCCAGCAGCACAGGACAAGTCATTATCTACAATGAGCAGTTCTTC. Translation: CSSSTGQVIIYNEQFF. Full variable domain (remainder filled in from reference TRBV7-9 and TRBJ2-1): DTGVSQNPRHKITKRGQNVTFRCDPISEHNRLYWYRQTLGQGPEFLTYFQNEAQLEKSRLLSDRFSAERPKGSFSTLEIQRTEQGDSAMYLCSSSTGQVIIYNEQFFGPGTRLTVL.

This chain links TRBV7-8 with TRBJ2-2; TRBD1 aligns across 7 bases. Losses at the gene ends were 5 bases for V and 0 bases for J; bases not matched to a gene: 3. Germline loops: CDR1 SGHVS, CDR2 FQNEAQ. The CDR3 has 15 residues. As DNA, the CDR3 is TGTGCCAGCAGCGGGGACAGCCCGAACACCGGGGAGCTGTTTTTT. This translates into CASSGDSPNTGELFF.

The CDR3 reads CASSQTSPYYNEQFF. Here the CDR3 DNA reads TGTGCCAGCAGTCAGACTAGCCCTTACTACAATGAGCAGTTCTTC. The V and J genes are TRBV6-5 and TRBJ2-1; 7 bases align to TRBD2. J was trimmed by 3 bases and V by 5 bases; bases with no gene match: 7. CDR1 and CDR2 (germline): MNHEY, SVGAGI. The CDR3 covers 15 residues.

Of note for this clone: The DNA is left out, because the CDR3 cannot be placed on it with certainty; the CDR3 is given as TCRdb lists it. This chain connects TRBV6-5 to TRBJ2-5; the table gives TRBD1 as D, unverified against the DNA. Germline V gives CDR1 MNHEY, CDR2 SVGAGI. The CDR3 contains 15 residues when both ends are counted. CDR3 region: CASSSSGQRQETQYF.

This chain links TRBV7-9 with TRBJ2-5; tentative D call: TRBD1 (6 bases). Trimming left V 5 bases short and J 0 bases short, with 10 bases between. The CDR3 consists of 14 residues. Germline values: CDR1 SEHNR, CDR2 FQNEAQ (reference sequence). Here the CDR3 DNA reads TGTGCCAGCAGCGGTGGACAGTACCAAGAGACCCAGTACTTC. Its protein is CASSGGQYQETQYF.

For the CDR3, the DNA is TGTGCCAGCAGTGGTGGACTAGCGGGTTACAATGAGCAGTTCTTC. Amino acids: CASSGGLAGYNEQFF. The chain employs TRBV6-5 and TRBJ2-1; 11 bases align to TRBD2. Trimming at V came to 5 bases and at J to 4 bases, leaving 4 bases not matched to a gene. Germline loops: CDR1 MNHEY, CDR2 SVGAGI. This CDR3 spans 15 amino acids.

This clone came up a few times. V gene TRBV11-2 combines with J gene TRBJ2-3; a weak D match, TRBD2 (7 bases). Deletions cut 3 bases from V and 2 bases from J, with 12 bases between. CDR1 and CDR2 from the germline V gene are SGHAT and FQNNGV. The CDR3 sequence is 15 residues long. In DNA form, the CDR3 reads TGTGCCAGCAGCTTTCGGGGGGCGATCACAGATACGCAGTATTTT. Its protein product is CASSFRGAITDTQYF.

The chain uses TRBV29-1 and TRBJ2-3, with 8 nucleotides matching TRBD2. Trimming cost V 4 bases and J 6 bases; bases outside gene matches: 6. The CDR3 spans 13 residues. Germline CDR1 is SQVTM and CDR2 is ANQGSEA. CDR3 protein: CSVVPIAGDTQYF. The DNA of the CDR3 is TGCAGCGTTGTACCAATAGCGGGGGATACGCAGTATTTT.

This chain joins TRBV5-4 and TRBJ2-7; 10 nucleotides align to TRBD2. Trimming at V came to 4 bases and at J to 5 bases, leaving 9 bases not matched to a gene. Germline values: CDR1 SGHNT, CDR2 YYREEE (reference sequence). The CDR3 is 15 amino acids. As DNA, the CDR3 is TGTGCCAGCAGCCCCAGAGCTAGCGGGAGTCACGAGCAGTACTTC. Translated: CASSPRASGSHEQYF.

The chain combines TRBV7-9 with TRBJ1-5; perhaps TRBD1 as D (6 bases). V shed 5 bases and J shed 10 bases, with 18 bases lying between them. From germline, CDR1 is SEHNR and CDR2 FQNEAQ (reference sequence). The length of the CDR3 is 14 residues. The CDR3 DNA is TGTGCCAGCAGCGACGGGACACCGTCAGAACCCCAGCATTTT. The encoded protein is CASSDGTPSEPQHF.

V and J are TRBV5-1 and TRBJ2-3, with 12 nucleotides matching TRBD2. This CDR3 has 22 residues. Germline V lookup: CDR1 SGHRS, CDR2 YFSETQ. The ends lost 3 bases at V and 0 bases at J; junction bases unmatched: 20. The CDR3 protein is CASSSRDAGRLAGAPSTDTQYF. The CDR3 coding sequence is TGCGCCAGCAGCTCACGGGACGCAGGAAGACTAGCGGGAGCCCCTAGCACAGATACGCAGTATTTT.

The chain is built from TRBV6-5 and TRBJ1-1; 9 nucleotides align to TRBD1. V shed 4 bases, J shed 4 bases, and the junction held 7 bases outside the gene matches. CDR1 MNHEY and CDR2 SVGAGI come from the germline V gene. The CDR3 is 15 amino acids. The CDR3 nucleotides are TGTGCCAGCAGTTCACGGGGACAGGGTAGCACTGAAGCTTTCTTT. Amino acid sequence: CASSSRGQGSTEAFF.